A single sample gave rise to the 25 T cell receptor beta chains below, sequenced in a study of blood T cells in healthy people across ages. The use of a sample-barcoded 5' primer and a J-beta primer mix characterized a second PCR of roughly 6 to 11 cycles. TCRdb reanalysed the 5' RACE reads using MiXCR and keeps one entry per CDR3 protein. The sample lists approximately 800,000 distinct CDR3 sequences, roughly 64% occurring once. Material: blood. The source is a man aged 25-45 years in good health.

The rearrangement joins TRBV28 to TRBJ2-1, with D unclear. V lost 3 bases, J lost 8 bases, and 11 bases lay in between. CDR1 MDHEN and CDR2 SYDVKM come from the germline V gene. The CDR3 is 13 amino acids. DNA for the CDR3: TGTGCCAGCAGTTTGTTAGTAGGCCATGAGCAGTTCTTC. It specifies CASSLLVGHEQFF. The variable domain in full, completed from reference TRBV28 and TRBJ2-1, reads DVKVTQSSRYLVKRTGEKVFLECVQDMDHENMFWYRQDPGLGLRLIYFSYDVKMKEKGDIPEGYSVSREKKERFSLILESASTNQTSMYLCASSLLVGHEQFFGPGTRLTVL.

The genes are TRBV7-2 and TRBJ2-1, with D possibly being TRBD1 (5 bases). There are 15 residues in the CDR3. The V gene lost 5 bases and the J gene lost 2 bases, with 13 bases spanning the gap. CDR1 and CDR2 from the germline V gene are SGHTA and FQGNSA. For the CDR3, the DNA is TGTGCCAGCAGCGAACCTACAGGTCCCTACAATGAGCAGTTCTTC. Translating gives CASSEPTGPYNEQFF. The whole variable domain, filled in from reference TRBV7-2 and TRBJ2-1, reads GAGVSQSPSNKVTEKGKDVELRCDPISGHTALYWYRQSLGQGLEFLIYFQGNSAPDKSGLPSDRFSAERTGGSVSTLTIQRTQQEDSAVYLCASSEPTGPYNEQFFGPGTRLTVL.

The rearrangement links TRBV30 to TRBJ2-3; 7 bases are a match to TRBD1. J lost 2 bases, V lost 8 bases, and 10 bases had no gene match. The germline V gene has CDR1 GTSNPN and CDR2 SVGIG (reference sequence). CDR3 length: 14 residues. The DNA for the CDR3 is TGTGCCGGCCGGGACAGCTGGAACACAGATACGCAGTATTTT. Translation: CAGRDSWNTDTQYF. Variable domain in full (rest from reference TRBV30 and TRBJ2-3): SQTIHQWPATLVQPVGSPLSLECTVEGTSNPNLYWYRQAAGRGLQLLFYSVGIGQISSEVPQNLSASRPQDRQFILSSKKLLLSDSGFYLCAGRDSWNTDTQYFGPGTRLTVL.

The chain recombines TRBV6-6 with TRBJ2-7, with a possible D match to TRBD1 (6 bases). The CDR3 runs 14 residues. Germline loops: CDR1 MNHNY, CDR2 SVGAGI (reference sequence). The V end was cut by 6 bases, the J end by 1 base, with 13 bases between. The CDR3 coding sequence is TGTGCCAGCAGCAACACAGGGAATTCCTACGAGCAGTACTTC. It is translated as CASSNTGNSYEQYF.

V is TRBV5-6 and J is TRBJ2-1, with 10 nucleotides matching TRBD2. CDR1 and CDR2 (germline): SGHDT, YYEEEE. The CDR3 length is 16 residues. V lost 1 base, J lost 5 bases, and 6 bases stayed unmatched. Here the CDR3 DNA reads TGTGCCAGCAGCTTGCCTAGCGGGAGACCCCACAATGAGCAGTTCTTC. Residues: CASSLPSGRPHNEQFF.

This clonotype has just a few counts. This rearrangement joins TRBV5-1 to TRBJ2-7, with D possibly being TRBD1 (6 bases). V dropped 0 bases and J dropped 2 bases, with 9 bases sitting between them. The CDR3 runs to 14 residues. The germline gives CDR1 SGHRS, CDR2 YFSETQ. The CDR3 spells CASSLEDSTYEQYF. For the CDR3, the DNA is TGCGCCAGCAGCTTGGAGGACAGCACCTACGAGCAGTACTTC.

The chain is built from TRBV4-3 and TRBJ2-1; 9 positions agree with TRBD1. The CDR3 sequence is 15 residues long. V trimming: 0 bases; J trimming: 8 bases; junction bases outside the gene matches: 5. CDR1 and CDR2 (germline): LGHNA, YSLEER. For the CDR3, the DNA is TGCGCCAGCAGCCAAGAGGGGACAGGGATGGATGAGCAGTTCTTC. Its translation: CASSQEGTGMDEQFF.

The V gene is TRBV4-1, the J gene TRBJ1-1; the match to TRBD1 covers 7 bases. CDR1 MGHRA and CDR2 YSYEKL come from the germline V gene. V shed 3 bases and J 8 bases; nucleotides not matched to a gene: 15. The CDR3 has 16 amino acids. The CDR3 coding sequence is TGCGCCAGCAGCCAGGAACGGACAGGACCTCTACAGGAAGCTTTCTTT. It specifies CASSQERTGPLQEAFF.

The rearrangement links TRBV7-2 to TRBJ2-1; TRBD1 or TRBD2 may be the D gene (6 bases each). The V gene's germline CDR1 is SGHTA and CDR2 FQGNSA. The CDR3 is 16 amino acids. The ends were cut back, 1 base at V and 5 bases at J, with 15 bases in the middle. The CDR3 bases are TGTGCCAGCAGCTTAGTTAGGGGGGCCGTCGACAATGAGCAGTTCTTC. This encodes CASSLVRGAVDNEQFF.

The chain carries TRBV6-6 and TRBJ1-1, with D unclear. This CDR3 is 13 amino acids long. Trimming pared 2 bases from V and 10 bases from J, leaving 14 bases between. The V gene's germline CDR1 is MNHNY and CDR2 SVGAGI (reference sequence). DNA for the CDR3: TGTGCCAGCAGTTACCATGGGCCCGAGGGAGCTTTCTTT. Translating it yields CASSYHGPEGAFF.

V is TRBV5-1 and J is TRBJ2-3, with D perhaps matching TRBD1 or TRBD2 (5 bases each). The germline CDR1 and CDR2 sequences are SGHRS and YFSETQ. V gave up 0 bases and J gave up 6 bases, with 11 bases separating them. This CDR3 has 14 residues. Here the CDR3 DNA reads TGCGCCAGCAGCTTGGCCGGCAGGGAGGATACGCAGTATTTT. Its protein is CASSLAGREDTQYF.

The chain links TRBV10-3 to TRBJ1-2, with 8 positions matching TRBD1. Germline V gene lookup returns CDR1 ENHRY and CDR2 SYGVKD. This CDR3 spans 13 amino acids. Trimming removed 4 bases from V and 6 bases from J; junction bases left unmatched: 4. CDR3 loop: CAISGGQGHGYTF. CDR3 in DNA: TGTGCCATCAGTGGAGGACAGGGCCATGGCTACACCTTC.

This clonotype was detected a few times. This chain's CDR3 is CASSVRGPNTEAFF. The CDR3 nucleotides read TGTGCCAGCAGTGTCAGGGGGCCGAACACTGAAGCTTTCTTT. The V and J genes are TRBV27 and TRBJ1-1, with 8 bases matching TRBD1. The CDR3 consists of 14 residues. From germline, CDR1 is MNHEY and CDR2 SMNVEV (reference sequence). V dropped 5 bases and J dropped 1; count of bases not matched to a gene: 3.

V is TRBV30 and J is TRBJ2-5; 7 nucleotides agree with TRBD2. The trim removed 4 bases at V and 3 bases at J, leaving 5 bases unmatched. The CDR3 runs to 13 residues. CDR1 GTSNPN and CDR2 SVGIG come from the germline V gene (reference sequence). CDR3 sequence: CAWIGAGKETQYF. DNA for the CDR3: TGTGCCTGGATTGGAGCGGGGAAAGAGACCCAGTACTTC.

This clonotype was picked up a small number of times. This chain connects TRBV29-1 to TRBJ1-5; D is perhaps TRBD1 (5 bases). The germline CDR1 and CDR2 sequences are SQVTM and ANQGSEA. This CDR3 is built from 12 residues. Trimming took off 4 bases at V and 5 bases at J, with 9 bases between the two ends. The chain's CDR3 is CSVGGEHQPQHF. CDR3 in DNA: TGCAGCGTTGGAGGGGAGCATCAGCCCCAGCATTTT.

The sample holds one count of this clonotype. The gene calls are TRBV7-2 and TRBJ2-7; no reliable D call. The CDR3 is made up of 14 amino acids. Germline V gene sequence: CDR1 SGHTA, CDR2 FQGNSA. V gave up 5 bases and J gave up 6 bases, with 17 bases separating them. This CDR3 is CASSPPRQPVEQYF. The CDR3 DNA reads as TGTGCCAGCAGCCCGCCCCGTCAGCCGGTCGAGCAGTACTTC.

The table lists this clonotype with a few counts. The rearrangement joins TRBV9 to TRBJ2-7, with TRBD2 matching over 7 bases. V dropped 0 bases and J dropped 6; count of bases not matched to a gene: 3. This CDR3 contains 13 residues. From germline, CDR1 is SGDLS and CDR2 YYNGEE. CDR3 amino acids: CASSVGASGEQYF. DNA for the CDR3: TGTGCCAGCAGCGTAGGGGCTAGCGGCGAGCAGTACTTC.

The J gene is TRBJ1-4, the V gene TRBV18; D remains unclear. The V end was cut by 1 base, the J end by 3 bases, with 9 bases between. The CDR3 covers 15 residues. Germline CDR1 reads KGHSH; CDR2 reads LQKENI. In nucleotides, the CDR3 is TGTGCCAGCTCACCACAGGGTGGGTCTAATGAAAAACTGTTTTTT. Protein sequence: CASSPQGGSNEKLFF. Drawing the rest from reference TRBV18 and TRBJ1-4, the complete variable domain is NAGVMQNPRHLVRRRGQEARLRCSPMKGHSHVYWYRQLPEEGLKFMVYLQKENIIDESGMPKERFSAEFPKEGPSILRIQQVVRGDSAAYFCASSPQGGSNEKLFFGSGTQLSVL.

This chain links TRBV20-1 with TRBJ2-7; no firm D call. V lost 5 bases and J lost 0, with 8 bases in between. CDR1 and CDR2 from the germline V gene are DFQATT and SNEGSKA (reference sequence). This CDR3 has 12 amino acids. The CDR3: CSAPDTSYEQYF. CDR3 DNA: TGCAGTGCTCCTGACACCTCCTACGAGCAGTACTTC.

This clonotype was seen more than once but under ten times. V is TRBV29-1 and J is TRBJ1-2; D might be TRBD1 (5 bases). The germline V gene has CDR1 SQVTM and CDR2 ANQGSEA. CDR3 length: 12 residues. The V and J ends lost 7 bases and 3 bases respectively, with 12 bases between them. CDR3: CSGVGGDYGYTF. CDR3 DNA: TGCAGCGGTGTTGGGGGGGACTATGGCTACACCTTC.

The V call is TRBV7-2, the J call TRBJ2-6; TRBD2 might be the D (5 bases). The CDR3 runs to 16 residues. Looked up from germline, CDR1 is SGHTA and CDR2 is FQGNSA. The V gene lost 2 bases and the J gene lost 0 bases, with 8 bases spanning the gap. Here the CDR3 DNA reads TGTGCCAGCAGCTTATACGGGGTCTCTGGGGCCAACGTCCTGACTTTC. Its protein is CASSLYGVSGANVLTF.

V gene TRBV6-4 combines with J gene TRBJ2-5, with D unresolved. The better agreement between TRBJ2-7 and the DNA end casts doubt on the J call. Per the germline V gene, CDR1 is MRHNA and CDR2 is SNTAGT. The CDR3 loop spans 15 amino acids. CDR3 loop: CASSDSKGSTYEQYF. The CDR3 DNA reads TGTGCCAGCAGTGACTCGAAGGGTTCAACCTACGAGCAGTACTTC.

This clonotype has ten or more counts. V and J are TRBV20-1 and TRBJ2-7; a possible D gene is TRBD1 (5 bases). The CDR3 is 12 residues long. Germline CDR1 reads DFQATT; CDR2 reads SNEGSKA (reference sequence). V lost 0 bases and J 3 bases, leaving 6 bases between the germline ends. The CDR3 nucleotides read TGCAGTGCTAGAGATCAGGGCTACGAGCAGTACTTC. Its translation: CSARDQGYEQYF.

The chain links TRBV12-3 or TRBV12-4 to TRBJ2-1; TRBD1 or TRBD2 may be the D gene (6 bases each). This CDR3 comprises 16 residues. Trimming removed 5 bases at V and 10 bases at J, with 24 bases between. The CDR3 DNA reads TGTGCCAGCAGTGGGACCCGATATGGCTCCGGGGGCGAGCAGTTCTTC. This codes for CASSGTRYGSGGEQFF.

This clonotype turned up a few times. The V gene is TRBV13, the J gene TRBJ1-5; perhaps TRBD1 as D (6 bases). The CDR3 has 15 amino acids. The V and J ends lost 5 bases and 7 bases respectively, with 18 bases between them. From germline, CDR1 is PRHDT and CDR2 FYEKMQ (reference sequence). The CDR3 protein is CASSRSTGGGQPQHF. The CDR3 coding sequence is TGTGCCAGCAGCCGCAGTACCGGAGGGGGGCAGCCCCAGCATTTT.